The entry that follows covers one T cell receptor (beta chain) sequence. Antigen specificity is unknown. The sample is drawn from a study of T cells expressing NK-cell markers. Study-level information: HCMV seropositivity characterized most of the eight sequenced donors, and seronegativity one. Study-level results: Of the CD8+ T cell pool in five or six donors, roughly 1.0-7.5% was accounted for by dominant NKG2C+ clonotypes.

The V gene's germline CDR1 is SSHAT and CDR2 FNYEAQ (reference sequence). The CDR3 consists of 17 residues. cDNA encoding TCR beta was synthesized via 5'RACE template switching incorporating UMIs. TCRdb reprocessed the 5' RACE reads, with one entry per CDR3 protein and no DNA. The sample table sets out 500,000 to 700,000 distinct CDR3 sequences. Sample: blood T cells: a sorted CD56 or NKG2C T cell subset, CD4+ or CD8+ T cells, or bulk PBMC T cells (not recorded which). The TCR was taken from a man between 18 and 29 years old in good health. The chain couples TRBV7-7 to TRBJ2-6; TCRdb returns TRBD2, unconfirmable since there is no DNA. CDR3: CASSLASGGTGANVLTF.